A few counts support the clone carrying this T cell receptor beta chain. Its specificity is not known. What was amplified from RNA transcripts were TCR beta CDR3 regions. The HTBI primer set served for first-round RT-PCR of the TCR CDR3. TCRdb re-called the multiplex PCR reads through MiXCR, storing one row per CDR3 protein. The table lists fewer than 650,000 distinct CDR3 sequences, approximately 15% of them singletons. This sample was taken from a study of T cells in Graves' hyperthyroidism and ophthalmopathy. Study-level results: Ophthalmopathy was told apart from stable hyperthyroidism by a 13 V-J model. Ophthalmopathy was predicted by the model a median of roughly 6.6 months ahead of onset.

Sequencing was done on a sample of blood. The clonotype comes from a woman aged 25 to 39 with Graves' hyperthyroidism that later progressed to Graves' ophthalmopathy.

CDR3 region: CSARGTGGRNNEQFF. The CDR3 DNA reads TGCAGTGCTAGAGGAACGGGCGGACGTAACAATGAGCAGTTCTTC. The chain recombines TRBV20-1 with TRBJ2-1; D not certain. Deletions cut 1 base from V and 5 bases from J, with 15 bases between. The CDR3 covers 15 residues. CDR1 is DFQATT, CDR2 SNEGSKA, per germline (reference sequence).